A selection of T cell receptor beta chains follows, all from one sample in a study of blood T cell repertoires in COVID-19. This table comes from immunoSEQ multiplex PCR, and its TCRdb copy is limited to in-frame clones, with some not included. Of roughly 350,000 clones listed, roughly 86% are singletons. Sequenced material: peripheral blood. These receptor sequences come from a woman aged 70-85 years with COVID-19, enrolled during active disease. CDR3s include the opening cysteine and the closing phenylalanine or tryptophan. D genes are given only for firm matches. Some rows have no size entry. The others give once, few or many, or a class for an expanded clone.

TRBJ2-7	NA	NA	TRBV10-1	CASAGQDEQYF	TGCGCCAGCGCAGGGCAGGACGAGCAGTACTTC
TRBJ1-1	once	TRBD1	TRBV30	CAWSVTRGTFF	TGTGCCTGGAGTGTAACCAGGGGGACTTTCTTT
TRBJ2-2	NA	TRBD1	TRBV4-3	CASSQGTGGKTGELFF	TGCGCCAGCAGCCAAGGGACAGGGGGCAAAACCGGGGAGCTGTTTTTT
TRBJ1-2	NA	NA	TRBV6-5	CASSASSGHYGYTF	TGTGCCAGCAGCGCCTCCTCGGGACATTATGGCTACACCTTC
TRBJ1-2	NA	NA	TRBV5-8	CASSLDQRNYGYTF	TGTGCCAGCAGCTTGGACCAGCGTAACTATGGCTACACCTTC
TRBJ1-6	NA	NA	TRBV5-4	CASSFREANSPLHF	TGTGCCAGCAGCTTTCGCGAGGCGAATTCACCCCTCCACTTT
TRBJ2-5	NA	TRBD1	TRBV7-9	CASSQQGVETQYF	TGTGCCAGCAGCCAGCAGGGGGTGGAGACCCAGTACTTC
TRBJ2-2	NA	TRBD2	TRBV7-2	CASSLVRAGAYTGELFF	TGTGCCAGCAGCTTAGTTCGAGCGGGGGCTTACACCGGGGAGCTGTTTTTT
TRBJ1-2	NA	NA	TRBV2	CASSPDQRYGYTF	TGTGCCAGCAGTCCCGACCAGAGGTATGGCTACACCTTC
TRBJ1-6	NA	TRBD1	TRBV6-5	CASRPGTVNSPLHF	TGTGCCAGCAGACCCGGGACAGTTAATTCACCCCTCCACTTT
TRBJ1-2	few	TRBD1	TRBV12-3/TRBV12-4	CASSRGQNYGYTF	TGTGCCAGCAGCCGGGGACAGAACTATGGCTACACCTTC
TRBJ2-1	NA	TRBD2	TRBV28	CASSRLAGALYNEQFF	TGTGCCAGCAGCCGACTAGCGGGGGCACTCTACAATGAGCAGTTCTTC
TRBJ1-1	NA	NA	TRBV7-9	CASSFQGNTEAFF	TGTGCCAGCAGCTTTCAGGGTAACACTGAAGCTTTCTTT
TRBJ1-1	NA	TRBD1	TRBV7-9	CASSSQGDLTEAFF	TGTGCCAGCAGCTCACAGGGGGACCTAACTGAAGCTTTCTTT
TRBJ1-5	once	NA	TRBV2	CASSERGGQPQHF	TGTGCCAGCAGTGAACGGGGGGGCCAGCCCCAGCATTTT
TRBJ2-3	NA	TRBD1	TRBV6-4	CASSDSRGIYTDTQYF	TGTGCCAGCAGTGACTCCAGGGGGATCTACACAGATACGCAGTATTTT
TRBJ2-1	NA	NA	TRBV5-4	CASSWGDNEQFF	TGTGCCAGCAGCTGGGGGGACAATGAGCAGTTCTTC
TRBJ2-1	NA	NA	TRBV20-1	CSAPRRVEQFF	TGCAGTGCTCCGAGGCGGGTTGAGCAGTTCTTC
TRBJ1-2	NA	TRBD1	TRBV4-3	CASSQTEQGARTYGYTF	TGCGCCAGCAGCCAAACCGAACAGGGGGCGCGAACATATGGCTACACCTTC
TRBJ2-7	once	TRBD1	TRBV6-2/TRBV6-3	CASSYARTGDSYEQYF	TGTGCCAGCAGTTACGCGAGGACAGGGGACTCCTACGAGCAGTACTTC
TRBJ1-2	NA	TRBD1	TRBV6-6	CASRNPRDSYGYTF	TGTGCCAGCAGAAACCCCCGGGACAGCTATGGCTACACCTTC
TRBJ1-5	NA	NA	TRBV30	CAWREAGLQPQHF	TGTGCCTGGAGGGAGGCGGGTCTTCAGCCCCAGCATTTT
TRBJ2-3	NA	TRBD1	TRBV27	CASSSWTGRDTQYF	TGTGCCAGCAGTTCATGGACAGGAAGAGATACGCAGTATTTT
TRBJ1-6	NA	NA	TRBV30	CAWRRTGNYSPLHF	TGTGCCTGGAGGAGGACTGGGAATTATTCACCCCTCCACTTT
TRBJ2-7	NA	NA	TRBV5-4	CASSSTGLDEQYF	TGTGCCAGCAGCAGTACAGGGTTGGACGAGCAGTACTTC
TRBJ2-1	few	NA	TRBV6-5	CASTLNVGASDEQFF	TGTGCCAGCACCCTGAATGTGGGGGCGAGCGATGAGCAGTTCTTC
TRBJ1-4	NA	TRBD1	TRBV5-1	CASSLAQGDGEKLFF	TGCGCCAGCAGCTTGGCTCAGGGGGACGGTGAAAAACTGTTTTTT
TRBJ2-1	NA	TRBD2	TRBV24-1	CATHGGITDNEQFF	TGTGCCACTCACGGGGGGATCACTGACAATGAGCAGTTCTTC
TRBJ1-3	NA	TRBD1	TRBV11-2	CASRPRQGLSGNTIYF	TGTGCCAGCAGACCCCGACAGGGCCTCTCTGGAAACACCATATATTTT
TRBJ1-1	once	TRBD1	TRBV5-1	CASSSWTGGTEAFF	TGCGCCAGCAGCTCCTGGACAGGGGGCACTGAAGCTTTCTTT
TRBJ2-5	NA	TRBD2	TRBV5-3	CARSSEPGLAGEKQETQYF	TGTGCCAGAAGCTCGGAACCGGGACTAGCGGGGGAAAAGCAAGAGACCCAGTACTTC
TRBJ1-5	NA	TRBD1	TRBV2	CASNRQGNQPQHF	TGTGCCAGCAACCGACAGGGGAATCAGCCCCAGCATTTT
TRBJ2-1	NA	NA	TRBV5-8	CASSLRGGAYNEQFF	TGTGCCAGCAGCTTGAGGGGGGGCGCCTACAATGAGCAGTTCTTC
TRBJ2-1	NA	TRBD2	TRBV18	CASSRLAGAYEQFF	TGTGCCAGCTCTCGACTAGCGGGGGCTTATGAGCAGTTCTTC
TRBJ1-6	NA	NA	TRBV5-4	CASSLARGGYNSPLHF	TGTGCCAGCAGCTTGGCCAGGGGAGGGTATAATTCACCCCTCCACTTT
TRBJ2-4	NA	TRBD2	TRBV7-2	CASSSGTSGGLNIQYF	TGTGCCAGCAGCTCTGGGACTAGCGGGGGGTTAAACATTCAGTACTTC
TRBJ1-1	NA	NA	TRBV12-3/TRBV12-4	CASSYRGGEAFF	TGTGCCAGCAGTTATAGAGGGGGTGAAGCTTTCTTT
TRBJ1-1	NA	NA	TRBV5-4	CASSSTGRDTEAFF	TGTGCCAGCAGCAGTACAGGGAGGGACACTGAAGCTTTCTTT
TRBJ2-5	NA	NA	TRBV7-9	CASSLASPGGTQYF	TGTGCCAGCAGCTTAGCTTCCCCCGGGGGGACCCAGTACTTC
TRBJ2-1	NA	NA	TRBV5-6	CASSSSPAGPYNEQFF	TGTGCCAGCAGCTCTTCGCCGGCAGGGCCCTACAATGAGCAGTTCTTC
TRBJ1-2	NA	NA	TRBV27	CASRTVPGYGYTF	TGTGCCAGCAGAACAGTACCCGGCTATGGCTACACCTTC
TRBJ1-2	NA	NA	TRBV7-8	CASTPTGNGGYTF	TGTGCCAGCACCCCTACAGGGAATGGAGGCTACACCTTC
TRBJ1-2	NA	TRBD1	TRBV2	CASSEGQGNGYTF	TGTGCCAGCAGTGAGGGACAGGGGAACGGCTACACCTTC
TRBJ1-2	NA	TRBD1	TRBV24-1	CATSDPSAQTGNYGYTF	TGTGCCACCAGTGATCCTTCAGCACAGACAGGGAACTATGGCTACACCTTC